The clone carrying this T cell receptor (beta chain) was seen a few times. The data were obtained in a study of patients and donors after allogeneic stem cell transplantation. TCRdb analysed the RT-PCR reads with MiXCR anew, one entry per CDR3 protein. The sample has some 960,000 distinct CDR3 sequences; under 20% are singletons. V lost 0 bases and J lost 8, with 11 bases in between. The CDR3 sequence is 13 residues long. Germline loops: CDR1 DFQATT, CDR2 SNEGSKA (reference sequence). This clonotype was sampled from a human donor who was either an allogeneic HSCT recipient or a stem cell or donor lymphocyte infusion donor (not recorded which). It is not recorded whose cells these are; they may come from a transplant donor. The specimen sequenced was blood, either unsorted or a sorted T cell fraction (not recorded which). The chain links TRBV20-1 to TRBJ2-1; D is ambiguous. CDR3 bases: TGCAGTGCTAGAGATAGGGCCGGAGATGAGCAGTTCTTC. This sequence encodes CSARDRAGDEQFF.